Listed here are 5 T cell receptor beta chains from one sample, sequenced in a study of T cells after yellow fever vaccination. TCRdb reprocessed the 5' RACE reads via MiXCR and lists one record per CDR3 protein. The table includes around 600,000 distinct CDR3 sequences, 10% to 15% detected once. The sequencing used PBMCs, collected on the day of the yellow fever booster vaccination. Source of these receptors: a man aged 25 to 40 who received the YFV17D yellow fever vaccine.

The rearrangement joins TRBV7-8 to TRBJ1-2, with 10 bases that match TRBD1. Unmatched junction bases numbered 5, after V lost 4 bases and J lost 6 bases. Germline-derived CDR1 and CDR2 are SGHVS and FQNEAQ. CDR3 length equals 14 residues. CDR3: CASSSRTGGNGYTF. In DNA, the CDR3 is TGTGCCAGCAGCTCCAGGACAGGGGGGAATGGCTACACCTTC.

V and J are TRBV20-1 and TRBJ2-3; 8 bases line up with TRBD2. Trimming removed 6 bases from V and 0 bases from J; junction bases left unmatched: 14. Germline lookup yields CDR1 DFQATT and CDR2 SNEGSKA (reference sequence). The CDR3 length is 17 residues. The CDR3 bases are TGCAGTGCCCAAACCCCTACTAGCGGTTTTAGCACAGATACGCAGTATTTT. Translation gives CSAQTPTSGFSTDTQYF.

This clonotype was seen at least ten times. This sequence joins TRBV6-1 and TRBJ2-1, with TRBD2 identical over 14 bases. V lost 8 bases and J lost 7; bases outside the gene matches: 7. The CDR3 runs 15 residues. Looked up from germline, CDR1 is MNHNS and CDR2 is SASEGT. The CDR3 region has the DNA TGTGCCAGCCGGTTGACTAGCGGGAGGGGTAATGAGCAGTTCTTC. This sequence encodes CASRLTSGRGNEQFF.

This chain joins TRBV14 and TRBJ1-1; D is perhaps TRBD1 (5 bases). Germline V gene data show CDR1 as SGHDN and CDR2 as FVKESK. The CDR3 has 14 amino acids. Between the trimmed V and J ends, which lost 4 bases and 4 bases, there was a span of 13 bases. In DNA, the CDR3 is TGTGCCAGCAGCCTGGGACCCGGTGGCACTGAAGCTTTCTTT. Protein sequence: CASSLGPGGTEAFF.

This chain joins TRBV27 and TRBJ1-5, with D hard to call. There are 9 residues in the CDR3. Germline values: CDR1 MNHEY, CDR2 SMNVEV (reference sequence). Between the trimmed V and J ends, which lost 7 bases and 5 bases, there was a span of 0 bases. The CDR3 spells CASNQPQHF. The CDR3 nucleotides are TGTGCCAGCAATCAGCCCCAGCATTTT.